This T cell receptor beta chain was captured in a study of early T cells in non-severe SARS-CoV-2 infection. For the study at large: Sequencing input comprised bulk RNA from unsorted whole blood; chain pairing was not available.

This CDR3 is 12 amino acids long. The V end was cut by 4 bases, the J end by 8 bases, with 11 bases between. Germline V gene lookup returns CDR1 SEHNR and CDR2 FQNEAQ (reference sequence). Unique molecular identifier tags were affixed to discrete cDNA molecules. TCRdb passed the 5' RACE reads through MiXCR, listing each CDR3 protein once. The table lists more than 50,000 distinct CDR3 sequences, around 5.6% of them singletons, with approximately 6.3% in the top ten. Regarding the study as a whole: Matches to VDJdb favored anti-spike CD8 responses and missed private and CD4 specificities.

This clonotype was counted at least ten times. Its specificity is not known. The chain uses TRBV7-9 and TRBJ1-1; D is perhaps TRBD1 (5 bases). The sequence came from an adult who was a healthcare worker with PCR-confirmed SARS-CoV-2 infection or an uninfected control (not recorded which). The sample comprised whole blood. In DNA form, the CDR3 reads TGTGCCAGCAGCTCCAGGGTAACAGAAGCTTTCTTT. It codes for CASSSRVTEAFF. Together with reference TRBV7-9 and TRBJ1-1, the CDR3 gives the full variable domain: DTGVSQNPRHKITKRGQNVTFRCDPISEHNRLYWYRQTLGQGPEFLTYFQNEAQLEKSRLLSDRFSAERPKGSFSTLEIQRTEQGDSAMYLCASSSRVTEAFFGQGTRLTVV.